This entry features one T cell receptor (beta chain) sequence. This specimen comes from a study of beta chain features in type 1 diabetes. Germline V lookup: CDR1 KGHSH, CDR2 LQKENI. This CDR3 contains 15 residues. Trimming took 6 bases from V and 4 from J; bases not matched to a gene: 7. The sequenced template was cDNA made from the entire isolated RNA. The repertoire was sequenced with immunoSEQ multiplex PCR; TCRdb's copy has only in-frame clones and lacks some. The sample lists under 300,000 clones, about 8.5% occurring once. The rearrangement uses TRBV18 and TRBJ2-5, with 11 bases lining up with TRBD1. The material sequenced was central memory CD4+ T cells from blood. This receptor was taken from a woman under 30 in good health. The chain's CDR3 is CASSSGTGGRETQYF. CDR3 nucleotide sequence: TGTGCCAGCTCGTCCGGGACAGGGGGGAGAGAGACCCAGTACTTC.